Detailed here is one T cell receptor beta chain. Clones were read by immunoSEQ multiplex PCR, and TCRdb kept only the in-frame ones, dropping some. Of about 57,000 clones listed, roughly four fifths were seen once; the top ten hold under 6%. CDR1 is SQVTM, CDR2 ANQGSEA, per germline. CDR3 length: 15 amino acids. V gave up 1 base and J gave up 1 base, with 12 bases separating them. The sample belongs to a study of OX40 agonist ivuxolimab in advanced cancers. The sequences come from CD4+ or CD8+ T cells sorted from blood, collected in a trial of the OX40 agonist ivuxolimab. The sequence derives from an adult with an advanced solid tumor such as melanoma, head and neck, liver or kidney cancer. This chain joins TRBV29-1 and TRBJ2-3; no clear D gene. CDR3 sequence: CSVEVQSVGTDTQYF. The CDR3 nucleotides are TGCAGCGTTGAAGTCCAAAGTGTGGGCACAGATACGCAGTATTTT.